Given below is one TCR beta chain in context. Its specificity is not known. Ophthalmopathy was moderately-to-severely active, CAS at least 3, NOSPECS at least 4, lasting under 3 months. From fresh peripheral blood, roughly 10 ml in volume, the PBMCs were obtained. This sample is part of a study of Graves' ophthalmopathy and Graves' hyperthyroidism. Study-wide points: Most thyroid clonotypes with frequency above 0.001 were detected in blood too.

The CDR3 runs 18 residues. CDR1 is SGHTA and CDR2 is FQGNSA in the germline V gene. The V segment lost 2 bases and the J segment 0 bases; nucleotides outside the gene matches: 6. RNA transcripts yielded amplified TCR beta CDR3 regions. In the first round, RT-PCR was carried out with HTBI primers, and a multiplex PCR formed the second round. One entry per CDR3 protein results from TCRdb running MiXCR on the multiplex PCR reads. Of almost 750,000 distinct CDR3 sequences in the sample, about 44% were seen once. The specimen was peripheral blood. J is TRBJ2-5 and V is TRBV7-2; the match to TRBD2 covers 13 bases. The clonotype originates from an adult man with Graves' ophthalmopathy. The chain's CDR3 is CASSLSLAGGPYQETQYF. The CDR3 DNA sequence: TGTGCCAGCAGCTTATCACTAGCGGGGGGGCCGTACCAAGAGACCCAGTACTTC.